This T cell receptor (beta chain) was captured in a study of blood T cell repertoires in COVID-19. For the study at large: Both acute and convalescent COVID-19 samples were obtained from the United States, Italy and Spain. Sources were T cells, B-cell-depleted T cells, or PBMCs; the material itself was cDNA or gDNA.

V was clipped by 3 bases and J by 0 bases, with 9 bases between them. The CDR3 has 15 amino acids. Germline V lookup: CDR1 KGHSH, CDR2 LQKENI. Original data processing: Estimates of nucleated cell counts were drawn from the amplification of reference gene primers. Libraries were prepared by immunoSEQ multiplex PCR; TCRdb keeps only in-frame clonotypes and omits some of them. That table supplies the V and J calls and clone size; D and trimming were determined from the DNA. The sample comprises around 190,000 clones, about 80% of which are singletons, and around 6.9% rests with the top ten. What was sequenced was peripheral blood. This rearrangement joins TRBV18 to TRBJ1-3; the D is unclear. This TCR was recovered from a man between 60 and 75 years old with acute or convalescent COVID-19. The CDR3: CASSPTEFSGNTIYF. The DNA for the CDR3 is TGTGCCAGCTCACCCACGGAGTTCTCTGGAAACACCATATATTTT.